These T cell receptor beta chains were read from a single sample in a study of post-analysis software for immune sequencing data. Via MiXCR, TCRdb re-called the PCR reads, giving one row per CDR3 protein. The sample carries 450,000 to 700,000 distinct CDR3 sequences, 40% to 50% recorded once. The sample consisted of blood. The receptors were sampled from a girl aged 10 to 17 with multiple sclerosis. The CDR3 runs from the conserved cysteine through the conserved F or W. Fields, in order: clone size, D gene, J gene, V gene, CDR3 DNA, CDR3 protein. The D gene is left open where the match is weak. Size tells how often a clone was seen (once, few, many) or the class of an expanded clone, and some rows leave it out.

abundance: -
d_gene: -
j_gene: TRBJ1-5
v_gene: TRBV11-2
CDR3nt: TGTGCCAGCAGCTTAGATTCCGGTGGACTCCGGCCCCAGCATTTT
CDR3aa: CASSLDSGGLRPQHF

abundance: -
d_gene: -
j_gene: TRBJ2-7
v_gene: TRBV20-1
CDR3nt: TGCAGTGCTAGAGATGTAGTCTACGAGCAGTACTTC
CDR3aa: CSARDVVYEQYF

abundance: -
d_gene: -
j_gene: TRBJ1-1
v_gene: TRBV5-1
CDR3nt: TGCGCCAGCAGCCGGGACACCTGGCTGAACACTGAAGCTTTCTTT
CDR3aa: CASSRDTWLNTEAFF

abundance: few
d_gene: TRBD2
j_gene: TRBJ2-1
v_gene: TRBV12-3/TRBV12-4
CDR3nt: TGTGCCAGCAGTTTAGCTTGGCTAGCGGATCAGCAGTTCTTC
CDR3aa: CASSLAWLADQQFF

abundance: few
d_gene: -
j_gene: TRBJ2-7
v_gene: TRBV2
CDR3nt: TGTGCCAGCAGTGACTTGCCCCCCCAATGCGAGCAGTACTTC
CDR3aa: CASSDLPPQCEQYF

abundance: few
d_gene: TRBD2
j_gene: TRBJ2-1
v_gene: TRBV6-1
CDR3nt: TGTGCCAGCAGTGGGCCGAGAGGCGGGAGATTCGATGAGCAGTTCTTC
CDR3aa: CASSGPRGGRFDEQFF

abundance: few
d_gene: -
j_gene: TRBJ2-1
v_gene: TRBV6-5
CDR3nt: TGTGCCAGCGCAAGGTCCTACAATGAGCAGTTCTTC
CDR3aa: CASARSYNEQFF

abundance: few
d_gene: TRBD2
j_gene: TRBJ2-3
v_gene: TRBV5-6
CDR3nt: TGTGCCAGCAGCCCCGCCCGGAGAGCGGGGGAATCAGATACGCAGTATTTT
CDR3aa: CASSPARRAGESDTQYF

abundance: few
d_gene: -
j_gene: TRBJ2-3
v_gene: TRBV9
CDR3nt: TGTGCCAGCAGTGTAACTAGCCGCCCTAGCACAGATACGCAGTATTTT
CDR3aa: CASSVTSRPSTDTQYF

abundance: -
d_gene: TRBD2
j_gene: TRBJ2-1
v_gene: TRBV7-9
CDR3nt: TGTGCCAGCAGCGACGGGACTAGCGCAAGTTACAATGAGCAGTTCTTC
CDR3aa: CASSDGTSASYNEQFF

abundance: -
d_gene: TRBD2
j_gene: TRBJ2-4
v_gene: TRBV13
CDR3nt: TGTGCCAGCAGCGCATCACCGGGACTAGCGGGGGTACTAGCCAAAAACATTGAGTACTTC
CDR3aa: CASSASPGLAGVLAKNIEYF

abundance: -
d_gene: -
j_gene: TRBJ2-7
v_gene: TRBV13
CDR3nt: TGTGCCAGCAGCTTCATCGGGGCTAGTCACTACGAGCAGTACTTC
CDR3aa: CASSFIGASHYEQYF

abundance: -
d_gene: -
j_gene: TRBJ2-2
v_gene: TRBV24-1
CDR3nt: TGTGCCACCAGTGATTTGTGGGGGCCAGGGACGAACACCGGGGAGCTGTTTTTT
CDR3aa: CATSDLWGPGTNTGELFF

abundance: -
d_gene: TRBD2
j_gene: TRBJ2-7
v_gene: TRBV20-1
CDR3nt: TGCAGTGCGTTGTCGGGACTAGCGGCCTACGAGCAGTACTTC
CDR3aa: CSALSGLAAYEQYF

abundance: -
d_gene: -
j_gene: TRBJ1-4
v_gene: TRBV4-1
CDR3nt: TGCGCCAGCAGCCACCCTCCCAAACTGTTTTTT
CDR3aa: CASSHPPKLFF

abundance: -
d_gene: TRBD2
j_gene: TRBJ2-7
v_gene: TRBV20-1
CDR3nt: TGCAGTGCTAGAGCCATAGGACTAGCTCCCTACGAGCAGTACTTC
CDR3aa: CSARAIGLAPYEQYF

abundance: -
d_gene: TRBD2
j_gene: TRBJ2-1
v_gene: TRBV4-1
CDR3nt: TGCGCCAGCAGCCCGCAGGCGGGGGGGCGAGATGAGCAGTTCTTC
CDR3aa: CASSPQAGGRDEQFF

abundance: -
d_gene: -
j_gene: TRBJ1-4
v_gene: TRBV12-3/TRBV12-4
CDR3nt: TGTGCCAGCAGAGACACCCCGAGCGGTAATGAAAAACTGTTTTTT
CDR3aa: CASRDTPSGNEKLFF

abundance: -
d_gene: -
j_gene: TRBJ2-7
v_gene: TRBV12-3/TRBV12-4
CDR3nt: TGTGCCAGCAGTCCTCAGAGGACTCTTAGCTCCTACGAGCAGTACTTC
CDR3aa: CASSPQRTLSSYEQYF

abundance: -
d_gene: -
j_gene: TRBJ1-2
v_gene: TRBV6-6
CDR3nt: TGTGCCAGCAGTCACGAGGCAGCCTCCTTCTATGGCTACACCTTC
CDR3aa: CASSHEAASFYGYTF

abundance: few
d_gene: -
j_gene: TRBJ2-7
v_gene: TRBV12-3/TRBV12-4
CDR3nt: TGTGCCAGCAGTTTCTTGAGTCACGAGCAGTACTTC
CDR3aa: CASSFLSHEQYF

abundance: -
d_gene: -
j_gene: TRBJ1-2
v_gene: TRBV10-3
CDR3nt: TGTGCCATCAGGGGGACCGACTATGGCTACACCTTC
CDR3aa: CAIRGTDYGYTF

abundance: -
d_gene: TRBD2
j_gene: TRBJ2-3
v_gene: TRBV6-5
CDR3nt: TGTGCCAGCGTTCCTAGCGGGAGGAGGGTAGCAGATACGCAGTATTTT
CDR3aa: CASVPSGRRVADTQYF

abundance: -
d_gene: -
j_gene: TRBJ2-5
v_gene: TRBV5-1
CDR3nt: TGCGCCAGCAGCTTGGGGGGGACTCCCAATGAGCAGTACTTC
CDR3aa: CASSLGGTPNEQYF

abundance: -
d_gene: -
j_gene: TRBJ2-7
v_gene: TRBV4-1
CDR3nt: TGCGCCAGCAGCCATCCAGTCAGACGGGGGAGCTCCTACGAGCAGTACTTC
CDR3aa: CASSHPVRRGSSYEQYF

abundance: -
d_gene: -
j_gene: TRBJ2-6
v_gene: TRBV4-1
CDR3nt: TGCGCCAGCAGCCAAGTTCCCCAGGGGCCAAGGACTGGGGCCAACGTCCTGACTTTC
CDR3aa: CASSQVPQGPRTGANVLTF

abundance: -
d_gene: TRBD2
j_gene: TRBJ2-7
v_gene: TRBV29-1
CDR3nt: TGCAGCGCTCGAGCGGGGAACCCATACGAGCAGTACTTC
CDR3aa: CSARAGNPYEQYF

abundance: -
d_gene: TRBD1
j_gene: TRBJ2-7
v_gene: TRBV20-1
CDR3nt: TGCAGTGCTAGGTGGCCAGGGGGCGGCTACGAGCAGTACTTC
CDR3aa: CSARWPGGGYEQYF

abundance: -
d_gene: TRBD2
j_gene: TRBJ2-7
v_gene: TRBV12-3/TRBV12-4
CDR3nt: TGTGCCAGCAGTGAGAGCGGGAACTACGAGCAGTACTTC
CDR3aa: CASSESGNYEQYF

abundance: -
d_gene: -
j_gene: TRBJ2-3
v_gene: TRBV12-3/TRBV12-4
CDR3nt: TGTGCCAGCAGTTTAGCCGGGTCATTAGCAGATACGCAGTATTTT
CDR3aa: CASSLAGSLADTQYF

abundance: few
d_gene: TRBD2
j_gene: TRBJ2-7
v_gene: TRBV2
CDR3nt: TGTGCCACCCAGGGACTAGCCGGCCCCTACGAGCAGTACTTC
CDR3aa: CATQGLAGPYEQYF

abundance: -
d_gene: -
j_gene: TRBJ2-3
v_gene: TRBV5-1
CDR3nt: TGCGCCAGCAGCCGGAGCGGGCGAGGTGGTTCTAGCACAGATACGCAGTATTTT
CDR3aa: CASSRSGRGGSSTDTQYF

abundance: -
d_gene: -
j_gene: TRBJ2-6
v_gene: TRBV12-3/TRBV12-4
CDR3nt: TGTGCCAGCAGTTTTGAAGTACGGTACTCTGGGGCCAACGTCCTGACTTTC
CDR3aa: CASSFEVRYSGANVLTF

abundance: few
d_gene: TRBD1
j_gene: TRBJ1-1
v_gene: TRBV11-2
CDR3nt: TGTGCCAGCAGCTTCCCAGAGGGCAGGGGGCGGGTTGAAGCTTTCTTT
CDR3aa: CASSFPEGRGRVEAFF

abundance: few
d_gene: -
j_gene: TRBJ2-1
v_gene: TRBV12-3/TRBV12-4
CDR3nt: TGTGCCAGCAGCGGGGTTAGGGAGCAGTTCTTC
CDR3aa: CASSGVREQFF

abundance: once
d_gene: -
j_gene: TRBJ2-1
v_gene: TRBV7-9
CDR3nt: TGTGCCAGCAGGCCAAAACAGGGAAACAATGAGCAGTTCTTC
CDR3aa: CASRPKQGNNEQFF

abundance: -
d_gene: TRBD1
j_gene: TRBJ1-6
v_gene: TRBV7-6
CDR3nt: TGTGCCAGCAGCGCGGGACAGGGGAATTCACCCCTCCACTTT
CDR3aa: CASSAGQGNSPLHF